A single sample gave rise to the 10 T cell receptor beta chains below, sequenced in a study of blood T cell repertoires in COVID-19. Profiling relied on immunoSEQ multiplex PCR, and the TCRdb table lists in-frame clones only, not all of them. This table has approximately 90,000 clones, around three quarters appearing once. Sequences were obtained from peripheral blood. The receptor source for this set is a human donor in a cohort sampled during active COVID-19.

The sample holds one count of this clone. J is TRBJ1-5 and V is TRBV2, with 7 bases identical to TRBD1. The trim removed 5 bases at V and 2 bases at J, leaving 6 bases unmatched. Per the germline V gene, CDR1 is SNHLY and CDR2 is FYNNEI. CDR3 length equals 15 residues. The CDR3 DNA reads as TGTGCCAGCAGTTCGACAGGGATAGGCAATCAGCCCCAGCATTTT. Translation: CASSSTGIGNQPQHF.

This rearrangement joins TRBV19 to TRBJ2-7; D may be TRBD2 (6 bases). Between the trimmed V and J ends, which lost 5 bases and 0 bases, there was a span of 20 bases. This CDR3 is 17 amino acids long. Germline CDR1 is LNHDA and CDR2 is SQIVND (reference sequence). Here the CDR3 DNA reads TGTGCCAGTAGTGCCCAAGCCGGGGGACGGACCTCCTACGAGCAGTACTTC. Protein product: CASSAQAGGRTSYEQYF.

In its sample, this clone was seen many times. The chain couples TRBV6-6 to TRBJ1-2; TRBD1 aligns across 9 bases. Germline loops: CDR1 MNHNY, CDR2 SVGAGI (reference sequence). This CDR3 is built from 15 residues. Trimming removed 7 bases from V and 2 bases from J; junction bases left unmatched: 8. The CDR3 DNA sequence: TGTGCCAGCACCCAAACAGGGGGCCAAAACTATGGCTACACCTTC. Translation gives CASTQTGGQNYGYTF.

V gene TRBV29-1 combines with J gene TRBJ2-3; maybe TRBD1 (6 bases). The length of the CDR3 is 12 residues. Germline values: CDR1 SQVTM, CDR2 ANQGSEA. V was trimmed by 8 bases and J by 3 bases, leaving 12 bases between them. CDR3 bases: TGCAGCCACATACAGGGAACAGATACGCAGTATTTT. It codes for CSHIQGTDTQYF.

In nucleotides, the CDR3 is TGTGCCAGCAGCCGCGGGACAGGGGGCCTCCAAGAGACCCAGTACTTC. It codes for CASSRGTGGLQETQYF. The rearrangement links TRBV7-9 to TRBJ2-5; 12 nucleotides align to TRBD1. V shed 5 bases and J 1 base; nucleotides not matched to a gene: 5. CDR3 size: 16 residues. Germline CDR1 reads SEHNR; CDR2 reads FQNEAQ (reference sequence).

In nucleotides, the CDR3 is TGTGCCAGCAGCGGTACGGTGGGACTAGGGTCCCATGAGCAGTTCTTC. Residues: CASSGTVGLGSHEQFF. The rearrangement uses TRBV25-1 and TRBJ2-1; 8 bases match TRBD2. Germline assignment: CDR1 MGHDK and CDR2 SYGVNS. This CDR3 comprises 16 residues. Losses at the gene ends were 6 bases for V and 8 bases for J; bases not matched to a gene: 15.

This chain links TRBV3-1 (or the pseudogene TRBV3-2) with TRBJ2-1; 11 bases map to TRBD2. The CDR3 is made up of 15 amino acids. Trimming at V came to 2 bases and at J to 12 bases, leaving 9 bases not matched to a gene. CDR1 and CDR2 (germline): LGHDT, YNNKEL (reference sequence). The CDR3 protein is CASSQLPGLAERQFF. In nucleotides, the CDR3 is TGTGCCAGCAGCCAATTACCGGGACTAGCGGAAAGGCAGTTCTTC.

V gene TRBV2 combines with J gene TRBJ2-5; possibly TRBD1 for D (5 bases). Looked up from germline, CDR1 is SNHLY and CDR2 is FYNNEI. The CDR3 contains 19 residues. Trimming shortened V by 6 bases and J by 5 bases, and 31 bases separated the two germline ends. The CDR3, as DNA: TGTGCCAGCAGCGGAAATAGAAGGAGCCGAAAGGAATCAGGGGAGACCCAGTACTTC. Protein product: CASSGNRRSRKESGETQYF. The variable domain in full, with the rest retrieved from reference TRBV2 and TRBJ2-5, is EPEVTQTPSHQVTQMGQEVILRCVPISNHLYFYWYRQILGQKVEFLVSFYNNEISEKSEIFDDQFSVERPDGSNFTLKIRSTKLEDSAMYFCASSGNRRSRKESGETQYFGPGTRLLVL.

CDR3 amino acids: CASAPPTGLETQYF. The CDR3 coding sequence is TGTGCCAGCGCCCCCCCGACAGGGCTAGAGACCCAGTACTTC. This sequence joins TRBV3-1 (or the pseudogene TRBV3-2) and TRBJ2-5; the match to TRBD1 covers 7 bases. With 8 bases clipped from V and 4 bases from J, the junction kept 10 bases outside the gene matches. Germline V gives CDR1 LGHDT, CDR2 YNNKEL (reference sequence). The CDR3 covers 14 residues.

This chain connects TRBV6-2 or TRBV6-3 to TRBJ2-5, with D unresolved. V lost 6 bases, J lost 4 bases, and 9 bases lay in between. The germline V gene has CDR1 MNHEY and CDR2 SVGEGT. The CDR3 totals 12 residues. The CDR3 reads CASSIQAETQYF. DNA for the CDR3: TGTGCCAGCAGCATCCAGGCAGAGACCCAGTACTTC.